This TCR beta chain comes out of a study of metastatic and nonmetastatic thyroid tumors. Across the whole study: Blood and tumor or nodule tissue repertoires from malignant and benign thyroid patients were compared.

On this clone itself: A much larger clonotype is one base distant, so this may be a read error.

The CDR3 spans 13 residues. Per the germline V gene, CDR1 is SGHTA and CDR2 is FQGTGA. Patients had received no treatment of any kind before thyroid surgery. Source study methods: Clinicopathological groups supplied CDR3 differences that were used to build a distant-metastasis classifier for papillary thyroid cancer. MiXCR was used by TCRdb to re-call the PCR reads. V and J calls and clone size were set by TCRdb, not the authors. The data contain about 23,000 clones, just over 14% of them singletons. Sample: tumor tissue. The receptor's source is a female donor with papillary thyroid cancer or a benign thyroid nodule (not recorded which). Some clones in this sample may be carry-over from other donors' samples. The rearrangement uses TRBV7-3 and TRBJ1-1; D remains ambiguous. In DNA form, the CDR3 reads TGTGCCAGCAGCCGGTACACCGACACTGAAGTTTTCTTT. Protein sequence: CASSRYTDTEVFF.